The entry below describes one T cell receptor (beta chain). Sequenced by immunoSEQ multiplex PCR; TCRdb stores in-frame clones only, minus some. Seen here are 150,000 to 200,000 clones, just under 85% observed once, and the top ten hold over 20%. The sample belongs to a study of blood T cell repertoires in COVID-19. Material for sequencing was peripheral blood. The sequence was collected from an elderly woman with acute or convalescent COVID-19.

The CDR3 reads CASSVGLAGGFGGELFF. The CDR3 DNA follows: TGTGCCAGCAGCGTAGGTCTAGCGGGAGGTTTTGGCGGGGAGCTGTTTTTT. The gene calls are TRBV9 and TRBJ2-2; 11 bases align to TRBD2. Germline V gives CDR1 SGDLS, CDR2 YYNGEE. With V trimmed by 0 bases and J by 7 bases, 8 bases remained unmatched. This CDR3 is 17 amino acids long.